This TCR beta chain originates from a study of CD8+ T cells in alopecia areata. CDR1 is MNHNS, CDR2 SASEGT, per germline. The CDR3 has 16 residues. Trimming removed 4 bases from V and 1 base from J; junction bases left unmatched: 9. Regarding this clone: No antigen is known for it.

Punch biopsies of lesional scalp, plus peripheral blood, were taken from alopecia areata patients. RNA was extracted and reverse transcribed into cDNA as the sequencing template. The table came from immunoSEQ multiplex PCR; TCRdb's copy has only in-frame clones and leaves some out. The sample carries about 7,900 clones, about 60% recorded once. Notes on the study in general: Lesional scalp displayed greater clonality than normal scalp, most notably in alopecia totalis/universalis. Against the mouse data, patients shared TCRs less clearly, possibly for HLA reasons.

The specimen was skin, collected at week 0. This TCR came from a human donor with alopecia areata. The J gene is TRBJ2-5, the V gene TRBV6-1; 7 bases agree with TRBD2. The CDR3 DNA reads as TGTGCCAGCAGTGCCGGAGGCGGGAGCGGCCAAGAGACCCAGTACTTC. Amino acid sequence: CASSAGGGSGQETQYF.